These 19 T cell receptor beta chains originate from one sample sequenced in a study of metastatic and nonmetastatic thyroid tumors. TCRdb re-clonotyped the PCR reads via MiXCR. The sample holds about 42,000 clones; 9% to 13% are singletons and the top ten take roughly 9%. There were no patients who had received any treatment before thyroid surgery. Sample: blood. These receptors were taken from a male donor with papillary thyroid cancer or a benign thyroid nodule (not recorded which). Some clones in this sample may be carry-over from other donors' samples.

Ten or more counts support this clone. The gene calls are TRBV6-2 or TRBV6-3 and TRBJ2-5, with D perhaps matching TRBD2 (6 bases). Per germline, CDR1 MNHEY and CDR2 SVGEGT. The V gene lost 4 bases and the J gene lost 2 bases, with 11 bases spanning the gap. There are 14 residues in the CDR3. The CDR3 DNA reads as TGTGCCAGCAGTTTTGCGGGACGGCAAGAGACCCAGTACTTC. It specifies CASSFAGRQETQYF.

The V gene is TRBV6-1, the J gene TRBJ1-1; 8 bases fit TRBD1. V shed 5 bases and J 1 base; nucleotides not matched to a gene: 3. Germline V gives CDR1 MNHNS, CDR2 SASEGT. This CDR3 is built from 14 residues. In DNA form, the CDR3 reads TGTGCCAGCAGTAGAGACAGGGGGAACACTGAAGCTTTCTTT. Encoded protein: CASSRDRGNTEAFF.

Ten or more counts support this clone. The genes are TRBV11-2 and TRBJ2-7, with 9 bases matching TRBD2. The J segment lost 3 bases and the V segment lost 5 bases, leaving 11 bases of the junction unmatched. CDR3 size: 16 residues. Germline lookup yields CDR1 SGHAT and CDR2 FQNNGV. In nucleotides, the CDR3 is TGTGCCAGCAGCCCCCCGACTAGCGGTTTAATCTACGAGCAGTACTTC. This gives the protein CASSPPTSGLIYEQYF.

This chain uses TRBV18 with TRBJ1-4; D is undetermined. In germline, CDR1 is KGHSH, CDR2 LQKENI. V was pared by 6 bases and J by 3 bases, with 8 bases between. There are 13 residues in the CDR3. The CDR3 here is CASSGGSNEKLFF. As DNA, the CDR3 is TGTGCCAGCTCCGGTGGGTCTAATGAAAAACTGTTTTTT. The full variable domain, with the rest looked up from reference TRBV18 and TRBJ1-4, is NAGVMQNPRHLVRRRGQEARLRCSPMKGHSHVYWYRQLPEEGLKFMVYLQKENIIDESGMPKERFSAEFPKEGPSILRIQQVVRGDSAAYFCASSGGSNEKLFFGSGTQLSVL.

With respect to this clone: This sequence may be a read error, since a much larger clone differs from it by one base. The chain has TRBV7-2 and TRBJ2-5, with unresolved D. Germline loops: CDR1 SGHTA, CDR2 FQGNSA. CDR3 size: 11 residues. This chain's CDR3 is CASSLTETKYF. The CDR3 DNA follows: TGTGCCAGCAGCTTAACCGAGACCAAGTACTTC.

This clone was recorded a few times. One end of the junction is discordant with germline, which a read error may explain. The V call is TRBV28, the J call TRBJ2-6; 8 bases are shared with TRBD2. This CDR3 is built from 18 residues. Germline CDR1 MDHEN, CDR2 SYDVKM. The CDR3 DNA follows: TGTGCCAGCAGCCCCGGAAGCGGGAGTATTTACGGGGCCAAGGTCCTGACTTTC. The encoded protein is CASSPGSGSIYGAKVLTF.

In this sample, this clone turned up many times. The CDR3 coding sequence is TGTGCCAGCAGCCCCATCATGAACACTGAAGCTTTCTTT. Translating gives CASSPIMNTEAFF. This chain connects TRBV7-2 to TRBJ1-1; no reliable D call. Trimming shortened V by 5 bases and J by 0 bases, and 7 bases separated the two germline ends. Per germline, CDR1 SGHTA and CDR2 FQGNSA. The CDR3 contains 13 residues.

This clone was counted many times. In DNA, the CDR3 is TGTGCCAGCAGCTTAACAGAATTTTCGGCAGATACGCAGTATTTT. It is translated as CASSLTEFSADTQYF. The chain uses TRBV7-2 and TRBJ2-3; D gene ambiguous. The CDR3 is 15 amino acids. Per the germline V gene, CDR1 is SGHTA and CDR2 is FQGNSA. Trimming took off 2 bases at V and 4 bases at J, with 13 bases between the two ends. The whole variable domain, remainder taken from reference TRBV7-2 and TRBJ2-3, is GAGVSQSPSNKVTEKGKDVELRCDPISGHTALYWYRQSLGQGLEFLIYFQGNSAPDKSGLPSDRFSAERTGGSVSTLTIQRTQQEDSAVYLCASSLTEFSADTQYFGPGTRLTVL.

The V gene is TRBV20-1, the J gene TRBJ1-2; D gene uncertain. V was clipped by 3 bases and J by 4 bases, with 18 bases between them. The CDR3 is 15 amino acids. Germline CDR1 reads DFQATT; CDR2 reads SNEGSKA (reference sequence). The CDR3 bases are TGCAGTGCTAGCTCTCCAAGCCGGGGTCTCTATGGCTACACCTTC. Translation gives CSASSPSRGLYGYTF.

This clone was observed a few times. CDR3 nucleotides: TGTGCCAGCCGAGAACAGAGCTCCTATAATTCACCCCTCCACTTT. This gives the protein CASREQSSYNSPLHF. V is TRBV15 and J is TRBJ1-6; no definite D call. Germline CDR1 LNHNV, CDR2 YYDKDF (reference sequence). The CDR3 contains 15 residues. The V end was cut by 10 bases, the J end by 0 bases, with 13 bases between.

This clone was found many times. The sample has other DNA sequences that encode this CDR3 too. J is TRBJ1-4 and V is TRBV27; 10 nucleotides align to TRBD1. This CDR3 is 17 amino acids long. The J segment lost 5 bases and the V segment lost 6 bases, leaving 12 bases of the junction unmatched. Germline V gene data show CDR1 as MNHEY and CDR2 as SMNVEV (reference sequence). The DNA of the CDR3 is TGTGCCAGCAGCCGGGACAGGGGCAGCTTTCTGAATGAAAAACTGTTTTTT. It is translated as CASSRDRGSFLNEKLFF.

This clone was detected only a few times. J is TRBJ2-1 and V is TRBV12-3 or TRBV12-4; D remains ambiguous. The CDR3 covers 12 residues. Trimming cost V 8 bases and J 9 bases, with 14 bases left between them. CDR3 loop: CASHSTVTEQFF. For the CDR3, the DNA is TGTGCCAGCCACTCCACAGTGACTGAGCAGTTCTTC.

This clone occurred many times. At one end, the junction sequence differs from germline, possibly due to a read error. The chain uses TRBV7-7 and TRBJ2-2; possibly TRBD2 for D (5 bases). The germline V gene encodes CDR1 SSHAT and CDR2 FNYEAQ (reference sequence). CDR3 length equals 14 residues. The CDR3 coding sequence is TGTGCTAGCAGCTCAACCGAGGGAACCGGGGAGCTGTTTTTT. As protein: CASSSTEGTGELFF. Full variable domain (missing parts from reference TRBV7-7 and TRBJ2-2): GAGVSQSPRYKVTKRGQDVTLRCDPISSHATLYWYQQALGQGPEFLTYFNYEAQPDKSGLPSDRFSAERPEGSISTLTIQRTEQRDSAMYRCASSSTEGTGELFFGEGSRLTVL.

This clone is labeled as medium-sized. The chain is built from TRBV6-1 and TRBJ1-2; unclear D gene. Trimming took off 7 bases at V and 4 bases at J, with 19 bases between the two ends. Per germline, CDR1 MNHNS and CDR2 SASEGT. This CDR3 comprises 15 residues. CDR3 region: CASTEGPEGGYGYTF. The CDR3 region has the DNA TGTGCCAGCACCGAAGGCCCGGAGGGAGGCTATGGCTACACCTTC.

This clone was detected only a few times. A clone one base away is much larger, so this may be a read error. The same CDR3 arises from other DNA sequences in this sample as well. The chain couples TRBV14 to TRBJ2-7; D may be TRBD1 (6 bases). Trimming removed 4 bases at V and 3 bases at J, with 7 bases between. Germline assignment: CDR1 SGHDN and CDR2 FVKESK. This CDR3 comprises 12 residues. The CDR3 sequence: CASSPRGYEQYF. The DNA of the CDR3 is TGTGCCAGCAGCCCCAGGGGCTACGAGCAGTACTTC.

The sample holds a few counts of this clone. This may arise from a read error, as a much more abundant clone is one base away. It is likely a read error, because the conserved phenylalanine at the end of the CDR3 is missing. The rearrangement uses TRBV30 and TRBJ1-2, with TRBD1 matching over 12 bases. From germline, CDR1 is GTSNPN and CDR2 SVGIG (reference sequence). V was clipped by 5 bases and J by 4 bases; unmatched bases: 5. The CDR3 spans 14 residues. CDR3 protein: CAWGGQGAIYGYTL. CDR3 nucleotide sequence: TGTGCCTGGGGGGGACAGGGGGCTATCTATGGCTACACCCTC.

This clone came up a few times. This chain joins TRBV4-1 and TRBJ2-1; D may match TRBD1 or TRBD2 (5 bases each). This CDR3 region has 15 residues. Looked up from germline, CDR1 is MGHRA and CDR2 is YSYEKL. The V gene lost 4 bases and the J gene lost 3 bases, with 13 bases spanning the gap. This CDR3 reads CASSPRGGLYNEQFF. CDR3 DNA: TGCGCCAGCAGCCCCCGTGGGGGTCTCTACAATGAGCAGTTCTTC.

This clone has ten or more counts. Relative to the germline gene, one junction end is altered; a read error may explain this. The chain employs TRBV29-1 and TRBJ1-1; tentative D call: TRBD1 (5 bases). CDR3 length equals 11 residues. Germline V gene data show CDR1 as SQVTM and CDR2 as ANQGSEA. The CDR3: CSAEDSTEAFF. In DNA, the CDR3 is TGCAGCGCTGAAGACAGCACTGAAGCTTTCTTT.

V usage is TRBV4-2 and J usage is TRBJ2-7, with D perhaps matching TRBD1 (5 bases). Germline V gene data show CDR1 as LGHNA and CDR2 as YNFKEQ. Trimming removed 0 bases at V and 6 bases at J, with 15 bases between. The CDR3 covers 15 residues. CDR3 loop: CASSQEEQGLSEQYF. The CDR3 DNA is TGTGCCAGCAGCCAAGAAGAGCAGGGTTTGAGCGAGCAGTACTTC.